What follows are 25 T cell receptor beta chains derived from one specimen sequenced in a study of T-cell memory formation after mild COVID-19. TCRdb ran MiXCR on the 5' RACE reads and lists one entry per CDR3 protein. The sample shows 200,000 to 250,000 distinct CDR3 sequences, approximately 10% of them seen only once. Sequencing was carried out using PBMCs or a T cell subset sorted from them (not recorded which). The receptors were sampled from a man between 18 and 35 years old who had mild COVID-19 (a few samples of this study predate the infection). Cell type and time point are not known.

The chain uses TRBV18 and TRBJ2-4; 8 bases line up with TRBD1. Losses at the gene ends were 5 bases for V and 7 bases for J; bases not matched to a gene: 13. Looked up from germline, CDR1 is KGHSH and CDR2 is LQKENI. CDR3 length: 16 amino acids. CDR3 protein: CASSADRATLGNIQYF. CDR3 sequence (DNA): TGTGCCAGCTCAGCGGACAGGGCTACCTTAGGGAACATTCAGTACTTC.

DNA of the CDR3: TGTGCCAGCAGTCCGTACTCAGCCCACAATGAGCAGTTCTTC. This translates into CASSPYSAHNEQFF. J is TRBJ2-1 and V is TRBV12-3 or TRBV12-4; D is uncertain. CDR3 length: 14 residues. V dropped 5 bases and J dropped 5 bases, with 13 bases sitting between them.

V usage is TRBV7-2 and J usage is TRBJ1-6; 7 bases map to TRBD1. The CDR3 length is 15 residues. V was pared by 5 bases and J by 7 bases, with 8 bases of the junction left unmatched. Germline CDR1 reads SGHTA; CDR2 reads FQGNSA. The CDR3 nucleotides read TGTGCCAGCAGCCTAGTTGGCAGGGGGAATTCACCCCTCCACTTT. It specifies CASSLVGRGNSPLHF.

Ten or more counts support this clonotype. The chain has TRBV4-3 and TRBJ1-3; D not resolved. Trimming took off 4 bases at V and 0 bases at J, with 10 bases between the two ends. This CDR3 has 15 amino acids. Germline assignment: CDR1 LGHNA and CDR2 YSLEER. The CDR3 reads CASSRSVNSGNTIYF. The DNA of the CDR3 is TGCGCCAGCAGCCGATCTGTAAACTCTGGAAACACCATATATTTT.

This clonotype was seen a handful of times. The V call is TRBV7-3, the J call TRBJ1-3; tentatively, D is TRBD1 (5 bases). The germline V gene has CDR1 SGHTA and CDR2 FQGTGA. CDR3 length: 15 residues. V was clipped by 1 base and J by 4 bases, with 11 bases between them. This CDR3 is CASSLNGGSGNTIYF. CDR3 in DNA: TGTGCCAGCAGCTTAAATGGGGGAAGCGGAAACACCATATATTTT.

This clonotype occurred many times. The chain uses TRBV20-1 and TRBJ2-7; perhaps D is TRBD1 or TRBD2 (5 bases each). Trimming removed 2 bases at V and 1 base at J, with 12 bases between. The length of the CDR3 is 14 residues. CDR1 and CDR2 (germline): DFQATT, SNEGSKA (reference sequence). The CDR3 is CSARWGPLSYEQYF. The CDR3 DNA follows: TGCAGTGCTAGATGGGGACCCCTTTCCTACGAGCAGTACTTC.

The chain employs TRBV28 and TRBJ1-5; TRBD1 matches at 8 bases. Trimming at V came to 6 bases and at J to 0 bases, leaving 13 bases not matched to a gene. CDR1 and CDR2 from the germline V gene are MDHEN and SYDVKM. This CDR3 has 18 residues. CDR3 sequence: CASSRADRAYYSNQPQHF. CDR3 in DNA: TGTGCCAGCAGCCGCGCGGACAGGGCTTACTATAGCAATCAGCCCCAGCATTTT.

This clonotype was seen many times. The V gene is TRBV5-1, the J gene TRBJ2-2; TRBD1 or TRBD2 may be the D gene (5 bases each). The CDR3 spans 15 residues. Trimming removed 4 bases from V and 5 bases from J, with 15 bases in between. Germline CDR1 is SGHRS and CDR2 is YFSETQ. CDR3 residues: CASSASPRETGELFF. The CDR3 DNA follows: TGCGCCAGCAGCGCAAGTCCCAGGGAGACCGGGGAGCTGTTTTTT.

This CDR3 reads CASTRTGETQYF. The CDR3 DNA reads TGTGCCAGCACCCGGACTGGAGAGACCCAGTACTTC. The chain links TRBV7-2 to TRBJ2-5; maybe TRBD2 (5 bases). Per the germline V gene, CDR1 is SGHTA and CDR2 is FQGNSA. This CDR3 contains 12 residues. V shed 7 bases and J shed 4 bases, with 10 bases lying between them.

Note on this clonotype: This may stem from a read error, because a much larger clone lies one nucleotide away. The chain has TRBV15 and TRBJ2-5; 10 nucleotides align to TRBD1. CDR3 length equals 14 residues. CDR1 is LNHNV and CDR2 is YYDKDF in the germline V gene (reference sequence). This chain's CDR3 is CATGQGHPQETHYF. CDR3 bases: TGTGCCACGGGACAGGGGCATCCCCAAGAGACCCATTACTTC.

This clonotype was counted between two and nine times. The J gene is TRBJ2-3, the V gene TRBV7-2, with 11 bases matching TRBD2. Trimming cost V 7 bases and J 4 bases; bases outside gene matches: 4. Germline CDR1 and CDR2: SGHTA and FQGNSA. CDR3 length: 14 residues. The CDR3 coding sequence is TGTGCCAGCACCTCGGGACTAGCGGCAGATACGCAGTATTTT. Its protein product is CASTSGLAADTQYF.

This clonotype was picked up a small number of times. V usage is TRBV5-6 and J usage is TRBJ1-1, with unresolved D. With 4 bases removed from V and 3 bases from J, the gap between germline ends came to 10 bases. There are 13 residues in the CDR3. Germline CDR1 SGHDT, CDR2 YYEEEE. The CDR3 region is CASSADLDTEAFF. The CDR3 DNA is TGTGCCAGCAGCGCTGACTTAGACACTGAAGCTTTCTTT.

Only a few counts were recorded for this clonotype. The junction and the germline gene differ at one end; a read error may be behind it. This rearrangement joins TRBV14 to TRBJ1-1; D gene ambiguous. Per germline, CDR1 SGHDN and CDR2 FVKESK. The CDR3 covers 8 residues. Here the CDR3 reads CASSQDPF. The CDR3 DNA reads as TGTGCCAGCAGCCAAGATCCTTTT.

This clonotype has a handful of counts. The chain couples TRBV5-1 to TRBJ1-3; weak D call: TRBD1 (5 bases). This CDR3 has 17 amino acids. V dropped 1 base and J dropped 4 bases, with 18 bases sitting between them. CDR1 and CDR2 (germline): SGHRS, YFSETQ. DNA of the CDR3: TGCGCCAGCAGCTTGAGGGGCCCCACGCCGGGAGGAAACACCATATATTTT. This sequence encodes CASSLRGPTPGGNTIYF.

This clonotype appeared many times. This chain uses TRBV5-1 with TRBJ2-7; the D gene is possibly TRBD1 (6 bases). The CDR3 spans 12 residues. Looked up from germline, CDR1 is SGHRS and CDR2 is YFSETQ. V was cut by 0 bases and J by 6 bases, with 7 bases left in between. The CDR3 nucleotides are TGCGCCAGCAGCTTGGAAGGGGGCGAGCAGTACTTC. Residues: CASSLEGGEQYF.

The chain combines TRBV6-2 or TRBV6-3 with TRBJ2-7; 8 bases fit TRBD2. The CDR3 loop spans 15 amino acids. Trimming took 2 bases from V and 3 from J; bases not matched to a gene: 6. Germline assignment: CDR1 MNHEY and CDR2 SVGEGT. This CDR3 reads CASSYGVSGGYEQYF. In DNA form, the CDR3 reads TGTGCCAGCAGTTACGGGGTGAGCGGGGGCTACGAGCAGTACTTC.

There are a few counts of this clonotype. The chain's CDR3 is CASRPDREETKRGAKNIQYF. CDR3 in DNA: TGTGCCAGCAGGCCAGACAGGGAAGAAACCAAACGTGGGGCCAAAAACATTCAGTACTTC. This chain uses TRBV21-1 with TRBJ2-4; TRBD1 reflects the table's D call only, with no check against the DNA. TRBV21-1 is labeled a pseudogene. The CDR3 is 20 amino acids.

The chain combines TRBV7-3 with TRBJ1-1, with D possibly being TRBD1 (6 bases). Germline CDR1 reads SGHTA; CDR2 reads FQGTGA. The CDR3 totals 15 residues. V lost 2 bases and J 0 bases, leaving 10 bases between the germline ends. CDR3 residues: CASSLGGPLNTEAFF. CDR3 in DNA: TGTGCCAGCAGCTTAGGGGGCCCCTTGAACACTGAAGCTTTCTTT.

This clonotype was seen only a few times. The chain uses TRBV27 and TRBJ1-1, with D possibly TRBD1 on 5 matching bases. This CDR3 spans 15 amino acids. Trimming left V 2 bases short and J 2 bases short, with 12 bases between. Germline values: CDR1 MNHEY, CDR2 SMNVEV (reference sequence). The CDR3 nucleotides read TGTGCCAGCAGTTTAGGGTTGGGGCTCAACACTGAAGCTTTCTTT. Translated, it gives CASSLGLGLNTEAFF.

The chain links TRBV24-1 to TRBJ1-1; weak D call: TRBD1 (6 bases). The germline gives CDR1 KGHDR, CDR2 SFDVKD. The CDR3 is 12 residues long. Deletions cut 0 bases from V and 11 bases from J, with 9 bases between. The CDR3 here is CATSDLGDTAFF. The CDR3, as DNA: TGTGCCACCAGTGATTTGGGGGACACGGCTTTCTTT.

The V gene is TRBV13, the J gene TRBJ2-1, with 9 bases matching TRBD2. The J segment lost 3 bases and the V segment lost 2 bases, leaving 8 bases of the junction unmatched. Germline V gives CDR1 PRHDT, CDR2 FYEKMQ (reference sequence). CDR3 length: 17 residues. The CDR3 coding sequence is TGTGCCAGCAGCTTAACGGGAGCGACTAGCGGCTACAATGAGCAGTTCTTC. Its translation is CASSLTGATSGYNEQFF.

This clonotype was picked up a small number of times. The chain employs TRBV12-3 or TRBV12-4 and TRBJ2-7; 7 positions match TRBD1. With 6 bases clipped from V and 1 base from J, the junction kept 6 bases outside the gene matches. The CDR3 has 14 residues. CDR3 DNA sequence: TGTGCCAGCAGACAACAGGGGTCTTCCTACGAGCAGTACTTC. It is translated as CASRQQGSSYEQYF.

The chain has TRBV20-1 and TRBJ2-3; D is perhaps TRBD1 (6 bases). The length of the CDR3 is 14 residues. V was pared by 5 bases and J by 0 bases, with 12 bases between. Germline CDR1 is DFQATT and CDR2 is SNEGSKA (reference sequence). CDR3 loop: CSAWTATSTDTQYF. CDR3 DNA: TGCAGTGCTTGGACAGCCACTAGCACAGATACGCAGTATTTT.

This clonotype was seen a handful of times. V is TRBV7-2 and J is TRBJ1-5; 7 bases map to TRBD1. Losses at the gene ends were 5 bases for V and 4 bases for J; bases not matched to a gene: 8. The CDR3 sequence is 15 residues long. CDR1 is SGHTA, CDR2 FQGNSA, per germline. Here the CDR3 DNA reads TGTGCCAGCAGCCTACAGGGGCGTAATAATCAGCCCCAGCATTTT. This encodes CASSLQGRNNQPQHF.

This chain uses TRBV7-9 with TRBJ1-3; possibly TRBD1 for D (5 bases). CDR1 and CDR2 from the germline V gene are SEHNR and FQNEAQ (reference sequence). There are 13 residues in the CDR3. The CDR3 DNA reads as TGTGGTACGCAGGGTGACTCTGGAAACACCATATATTTT. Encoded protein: CGTQGDSGNTIYF.